Listed below are T cell receptor beta chains from one sample, sequenced in a study of cytomegalovirus exposure and HLA in healthy donors. The protocol was immunoSEQ multiplex PCR, while the TCRdb copy is restricted to in-frame clones and leaves out a portion. This repertoire shows approximately 130,000 clones, around 78% found once; its top ten account for just under 6.5%. The source material was PBMCs. These receptors all come from a woman between 35 and 50 years old in good health and CMV-seronegative. CDR3s include the opening cysteine and the closing phenylalanine or tryptophan. A D gene is named only where the DNA matches it firmly. A row's size may be missing; if present it is once, few, many or a size class.

d_call: TRBD1; v_call: TRBV19; clone_size: few; j_call: TRBJ1-2; cdr3_nt: TGTGCCAGCACACAGGGGAACTATGGCTACACCTTC; cdr3_aa: CASTQGNYGYTF
d_call: -; v_call: TRBV29-1; clone_size: -; j_call: TRBJ2-2; cdr3_nt: TGCAGCGTTGAAGTGACAGAAGGGGGGGAGCTGTTTTTT; cdr3_aa: CSVEVTEGGELFF
d_call: TRBD1; v_call: TRBV5-4; clone_size: -; j_call: TRBJ1-1; cdr3_nt: TGTGCCAGCAGCTTCCCCGGGACAGGGTATCCCCTCACTGAAGCTTTCTTT; cdr3_aa: CASSFPGTGYPLTEAFF
d_call: -; v_call: TRBV7-3; clone_size: -; j_call: TRBJ2-3; cdr3_nt: TGTGCCAGCAGCTCCGGTTTTAGCTCGGATACGCAGTATTTT; cdr3_aa: CASSSGFSSDTQYF
d_call: TRBD2; v_call: TRBV6-5; clone_size: -; j_call: TRBJ2-4; cdr3_nt: TGTGCCAGCAGTTCGACAACGGGGGGAGCCAAAAACAGTCAGTACTTC; cdr3_aa: CASSSTTGGAKNSQYF
d_call: TRBD1; v_call: TRBV28; clone_size: -; j_call: TRBJ2-5; cdr3_nt: TGTGCCAGCCGGACAGGGTCCGAGACCCAGTACTTC; cdr3_aa: CASRTGSETQYF
d_call: TRBD1; v_call: TRBV27; clone_size: -; j_call: TRBJ2-7; cdr3_nt: TGTGCCAGCAGTTATGGGGCCGGACAGGGGAGGTGGGGCGAGCAGTACTTC; cdr3_aa: CASSYGAGQGRWGEQYF
d_call: TRBD1; v_call: TRBV9; clone_size: -; j_call: TRBJ1-4; cdr3_nt: TGTGCCAGCAGCGTCGGGACAGGGAGAGTAAATGAAAAACTGTTTTTT; cdr3_aa: CASSVGTGRVNEKLFF
d_call: TRBD2; v_call: TRBV20-1; clone_size: -; j_call: TRBJ2-1; cdr3_nt: TGCAGTGCCATGGTTTCGGGAGGGCAGTTCTTC; cdr3_aa: CSAMVSGGQFF
d_call: -; v_call: TRBV23-1; clone_size: -; j_call: TRBJ2-1; cdr3_nt: TGCGCCAGCAGTCGAGGGAGCTCCTACAATGAGCAGTTCTTC; cdr3_aa: CASSRGSSYNEQFF
d_call: -; v_call: TRBV5-1; clone_size: many; j_call: TRBJ1-2; cdr3_nt: TGCGCCAGCAGCTTGGGTCCGGGGAACTGGGGCTATGGCTACACCTTC; cdr3_aa: CASSLGPGNWGYGYTF
d_call: TRBD1; v_call: TRBV5-1; clone_size: -; j_call: TRBJ2-2; cdr3_nt: TGCGCCAGCAGCTTGGGACAGGGGTTAACCGGGGAGCTGTTTTTT; cdr3_aa: CASSLGQGLTGELFF
d_call: TRBD2; v_call: TRBV7-9; clone_size: once; j_call: TRBJ2-3; cdr3_nt: TGTTCCAGCAGCTTTGGCAGCGGGGGGTGGACAGATACGCAGTATTTT; cdr3_aa: CSSSFGSGGWTDTQYF
d_call: -; v_call: TRBV5-1; clone_size: -; j_call: TRBJ2-7; cdr3_nt: TGCGCCAGCAGCCACCCCTACGAAACCTACGAGCAGTACTTC; cdr3_aa: CASSHPYETYEQYF
d_call: -; v_call: TRBV13; clone_size: -; j_call: TRBJ2-7; cdr3_nt: TGTGCCAGCAGCGGGAGCTCCTACGAGCAGTACTTC; cdr3_aa: CASSGSSYEQYF
d_call: TRBD1; v_call: TRBV5-1; clone_size: once; j_call: TRBJ1-1; cdr3_nt: TGCGCCAGCAGCTGGGACGGGACAGGGAACACTGAAGCTTTCTTT; cdr3_aa: CASSWDGTGNTEAFF
d_call: -; v_call: TRBV27; clone_size: -; j_call: TRBJ2-1; cdr3_nt: TGTGCCAGCAGTTTTGCGGGTCTTTCTAATGAGCAGTTCTTC; cdr3_aa: CASSFAGLSNEQFF
d_call: TRBD2; v_call: TRBV2; clone_size: -; j_call: TRBJ2-3; cdr3_nt: TGTGCCAGCAGTCGGACTAGCGGCACAGATACGCAGTATTTT; cdr3_aa: CASSRTSGTDTQYF
d_call: TRBD2; v_call: TRBV7-9; clone_size: -; j_call: TRBJ2-3; cdr3_nt: TGTTCCACGCCGGCGGTACAACTAGCGGGCACAGATACGCAGTATTTT; cdr3_aa: CSTPAVQLAGTDTQYF
d_call: -; v_call: TRBV21-1; clone_size: once; j_call: TRBJ1-5; cdr3_nt: -; cdr3_aa: CARDRVALGSNQPQHF
d_call: TRBD1; v_call: TRBV11-2; clone_size: once; j_call: TRBJ2-7; cdr3_nt: TGTGCCAGCACCAGGACAGGGTTGTCCTACGAGCAGTACTTC; cdr3_aa: CASTRTGLSYEQYF
d_call: TRBD1; v_call: TRBV28; clone_size: -; j_call: TRBJ2-7; cdr3_nt: TGTGCCAGCAGTTTGGGACAGGGGGAAGACGAGCAGTACTTC; cdr3_aa: CASSLGQGEDEQYF
d_call: TRBD2; v_call: TRBV6-1; clone_size: -; j_call: TRBJ2-7; cdr3_nt: TGTGCCAGCAGTGCCCCTAGCGGGAGTCCCCACGAGCAGTACTTC; cdr3_aa: CASSAPSGSPHEQYF
d_call: -; v_call: TRBV4-1; clone_size: once; j_call: TRBJ1-1; cdr3_nt: TGCGCCAGCAGCCAAGAAGGGGGATGGACTGAAGCTTTCTTT; cdr3_aa: CASSQEGGWTEAFF
d_call: -; v_call: TRBV28; clone_size: once; j_call: TRBJ1-2; cdr3_nt: TGTGCCAGCAGTTCCCTGAACTCAGGTGGCTACACCTTC; cdr3_aa: CASSSLNSGGYTF
d_call: TRBD2; v_call: TRBV28; clone_size: few; j_call: TRBJ2-5; cdr3_nt: TGTGCCAGCAGTTTACTAGCGGGAGAAGAGACCCAGTACTTC; cdr3_aa: CASSLLAGEETQYF
d_call: -; v_call: TRBV9; clone_size: once; j_call: TRBJ1-5; cdr3_nt: TGTGCCAGCAGCGCTACAGGGCACTATCAGCCCCAGCATTTT; cdr3_aa: CASSATGHYQPQHF
d_call: -; v_call: TRBV6-1; clone_size: -; j_call: TRBJ1-5; cdr3_nt: TGTGCCAGTAGGCGCGGGGGGGAAGGGGTACAGCCCCAGCATTTT; cdr3_aa: CASRRGGEGVQPQHF
d_call: -; v_call: TRBV5-1; clone_size: -; j_call: TRBJ1-4; cdr3_nt: TGCGCCAGCAGCTTGGTTCCTTTACATGTAGACAGCCTTAGTGAAAAACTGTTTTTT; cdr3_aa: CASSLVPLHVDSLSEKLFF
d_call: TRBD1; v_call: TRBV5-4; clone_size: -; j_call: TRBJ2-7; cdr3_nt: TGTGCCAGCAGCTCCGGACAGGGGAGATACGAGCAGTACTTC; cdr3_aa: CASSSGQGRYEQYF
d_call: TRBD2; v_call: TRBV7-8; clone_size: once; j_call: TRBJ2-2; cdr3_nt: TGTGCCAGCAGCTTAAGGCGGCTAGCGGGAAGGCTACACACCGGGGAGCTGTTTTTT; cdr3_aa: CASSLRRLAGRLHTGELFF
d_call: -; v_call: TRBV28; clone_size: -; j_call: TRBJ1-2; cdr3_nt: TGTGCCAGCAGTTCCGGGGGGCGGACCTATGGCTACACCTTC; cdr3_aa: CASSSGGRTYGYTF
d_call: TRBD2; v_call: TRBV28; clone_size: once; j_call: TRBJ2-7; cdr3_nt: TGTGCCAGCAGTCCACTAGCGGGAACCGAGCAGTACTTC; cdr3_aa: CASSPLAGTEQYF
d_call: -; v_call: TRBV28; clone_size: -; j_call: TRBJ2-6; cdr3_nt: TGTGCCAGCAGTTTATCGGTCTCTGGGGCCAACGGCCTGACTTTC; cdr3_aa: CASSLSVSGANGLTF
d_call: TRBD1; v_call: TRBV7-9; clone_size: -; j_call: TRBJ2-7; cdr3_nt: TGTTCCAGCAGCTATGGGACAGGGGGCAAGGAGCAGTACTTC; cdr3_aa: CSSSYGTGGKEQYF
d_call: -; v_call: TRBV11-3; clone_size: -; j_call: TRBJ2-7; cdr3_nt: TGTGCCAGCAGCACCACCCGGGACGAGCAGTACTTC; cdr3_aa: CASSTTRDEQYF
d_call: TRBD1; v_call: TRBV19; clone_size: once; j_call: TRBJ1-2; cdr3_nt: TGTGCCAGTAGTACCCTGTTGACAGGGGATGACTATGGCTACACCTTC; cdr3_aa: CASSTLLTGDDYGYTF
d_call: -; v_call: TRBV6-4; clone_size: -; j_call: TRBJ2-3; cdr3_nt: TGTGCCAGCAGTGAAGGGTCTAGCGGCACAGATACGCAGTATTTT; cdr3_aa: CASSEGSSGTDTQYF
d_call: -; v_call: TRBV28; clone_size: once; j_call: TRBJ1-1; cdr3_nt: TGTGCCAGCAGAACTCGTCACACTGAAGCTTTCTTT; cdr3_aa: CASRTRHTEAFF
d_call: -; v_call: TRBV7-2; clone_size: -; j_call: TRBJ2-7; cdr3_nt: TGTGCCAGCAGCTCCCGAGGGCGCGGGACCTCCTACGAGCAGTACTTC; cdr3_aa: CASSSRGRGTSYEQYF
d_call: -; v_call: TRBV19; clone_size: -; j_call: TRBJ1-2; cdr3_nt: TGTGCCAGTAGTATCAACTTTAACTATGGCTACACCTTC; cdr3_aa: CASSINFNYGYTF
d_call: TRBD2; v_call: TRBV7-2; clone_size: few; j_call: TRBJ2-5; cdr3_nt: TGTGCCAGCGTCAGACTAGCGGGGGAACAAGAGACCCAGTACTTC; cdr3_aa: CASVRLAGEQETQYF
d_call: TRBD1; v_call: TRBV2; clone_size: -; j_call: TRBJ1-4; cdr3_nt: TGTGCCAGCAAACGAAGAGGGACAGGCTCTGCAACTAATGAAAAACTGTTTTTT; cdr3_aa: CASKRRGTGSATNEKLFF
d_call: -; v_call: TRBV4-1; clone_size: -; j_call: TRBJ1-1; cdr3_nt: TGCGCCAGCAGAGGAGGGTTACGGGGCACTGAAGCTTTCTTT; cdr3_aa: CASRGGLRGTEAFF
d_call: -; v_call: TRBV5-4; clone_size: -; j_call: TRBJ1-6; cdr3_nt: TGTGCCAGCAGCTTGGAGCCGGATAATTCACCCCTCCACTTT; cdr3_aa: CASSLEPDNSPLHF
d_call: TRBD2; v_call: TRBV19; clone_size: -; j_call: TRBJ2-7; cdr3_nt: TGTGCCAGTAGTATCGGCCTAGCGGGAGCTTACGAGCAGTACTTC; cdr3_aa: CASSIGLAGAYEQYF
d_call: TRBD1; v_call: TRBV5-6; clone_size: -; j_call: TRBJ2-1; cdr3_nt: TGTGCCAGCAGCAGGGACAGGGGGGATGAGCAGTTCTTC; cdr3_aa: CASSRDRGDEQFF
d_call: TRBD1; v_call: TRBV27; clone_size: -; j_call: TRBJ1-5; cdr3_nt: TGTGCCAGCAGCTCGGGACAGCTAAATAGCAATCAGCCCCAGCATTTT; cdr3_aa: CASSSGQLNSNQPQHF
d_call: -; v_call: TRBV6-6; clone_size: -; j_call: TRBJ2-1; cdr3_nt: TGTGCCAGCAGTTACGGGCAGTCCGACAATGAGCAGTTCTTC; cdr3_aa: CASSYGQSDNEQFF
d_call: -; v_call: TRBV4-1; clone_size: -; j_call: TRBJ2-5; cdr3_nt: TGCGCCAGCAGCCAAGAGGACAGCGCGGAGACCCAGTACTTC; cdr3_aa: CASSQEDSAETQYF
d_call: -; v_call: TRBV7-9; clone_size: few; j_call: TRBJ1-3; cdr3_nt: TGTGCCAGCAGCTCCCAGCGCGGGGCCTCTGGAAACACCATATATTTT; cdr3_aa: CASSSQRGASGNTIYF
d_call: -; v_call: TRBV19; clone_size: few; j_call: TRBJ2-7; cdr3_nt: TGTGCCAGTAGTCCCGATGGGCACGAGCAGTACTTC; cdr3_aa: CASSPDGHEQYF
d_call: TRBD1; v_call: TRBV28; clone_size: -; j_call: TRBJ2-4; cdr3_nt: TGTGCCAGTGGACAGGTCAAAAACAGTCAGTACTTC; cdr3_aa: CASGQVKNSQYF
d_call: -; v_call: TRBV7-9; clone_size: -; j_call: TRBJ2-7; cdr3_nt: TGTGCCAGCAGCCTAAATGCGAGGAGTTCCTACGAGCAGTACTTC; cdr3_aa: CASSLNARSSYEQYF
d_call: TRBD2; v_call: TRBV19; clone_size: -; j_call: TRBJ2-5; cdr3_nt: TGTGCCAGTATCCCCAACGCGGGGGGAGAGACCCAGTACTTC; cdr3_aa: CASIPNAGGETQYF